The 30 T cell receptor beta chains given below trace back to one sample, sequenced in a study of blood T cell repertoires in COVID-19. TCRdb keeps only in-frame clones here, not all; method: immunoSEQ multiplex PCR. Of around 170,000 clones listed, nearly 90% are singletons. The specimen sequenced was peripheral blood. These receptor sequences come from a man aged 18 to 30 who had recovered from COVID-19.

The count of this clone is one. The chain uses TRBV2 and TRBJ2-3; TRBD2 matches 10 bases. The CDR3 loop spans 16 amino acids. Germline trimming cut 1 base from V and 4 bases from J; bases unmatched to any gene: 5. CDR1 and CDR2 from the germline V gene are SNHLY and FYNNEI. This chain's CDR3 is CASSEGLAGGSDTQYF. For the CDR3, the DNA is TGTGCCAGCAGTGAAGGGTTAGCGGGAGGTTCAGATACGCAGTATTTT.

The rearrangement joins TRBV19 to TRBJ2-7, with 12 nucleotides matching TRBD1. In germline, CDR1 is LNHDA, CDR2 SQIVND (reference sequence). Trimming took 3 bases from V and 6 from J; bases not matched to a gene: 6. This CDR3 is built from 15 residues. The CDR3 reads CASSITGQGAREQYF. CDR3 bases: TGTGCCAGTAGTATTACGGGACAGGGGGCCCGCGAGCAGTACTTC.

The rearrangement links TRBV9 to TRBJ1-4, with D perhaps matching TRBD1 (5 bases). Per the germline V gene, CDR1 is SGDLS and CDR2 is YYNGEE. CDR3 length equals 15 residues. V was trimmed by 3 bases and J by 7 bases, leaving 16 bases between them. The CDR3: CASSAGSGSGEKLFF. The CDR3, as DNA: TGTGCCAGCAGCGCAGGGTCAGGATCGGGTGAAAAACTGTTTTTT.

The J gene is TRBJ2-3, the V gene TRBV12-3 or TRBV12-4; 8 positions match TRBD2. This CDR3 contains 13 residues. V shed 7 bases, J shed 12 bases, and the junction held 12 bases outside the gene matches. The CDR3 protein is CASTRMHAGGQYF. CDR3 nucleotides: TGTGCCAGCACCCGTATGCACGCGGGAGGTCAGTATTTT.

The rearrangement links TRBV7-9 to TRBJ1-2; 9 nucleotides align to TRBD1. The CDR3 spans 13 residues. The V gene end was trimmed by 3 bases and the J gene end by 8 bases; junction bases not matched to a gene: 4. Germline CDR1 reads SEHNR; CDR2 reads FQNEAQ (reference sequence). The CDR3 is CASSFGTGWGYTF. The CDR3 region has the DNA TGTGCCAGCAGCTTTGGGACAGGGTGGGGCTACACCTTC. Full variable domain (missing parts from reference TRBV7-9 and TRBJ1-2): DTGVSQNPRHKITKRGQNVTFRCDPISEHNRLYWYRQTLGQGPEFLTYFQNEAQLEKSRLLSDRFSAERPKGSFSTLEIQRTEQGDSAMYLCASSFGTGWGYTFGSGTRLTVV.

This chain joins TRBV27 and TRBJ2-7, with 8 bases that match TRBD1. Trimming cost V 3 bases and J 6 bases; bases outside gene matches: 7. The CDR3 contains 14 residues. In germline, CDR1 is MNHEY, CDR2 SMNVEV (reference sequence). CDR3: CASSLHGQGGEQYF. The CDR3 region has the DNA TGTGCCAGCAGTTTGCACGGACAGGGTGGCGAGCAGTACTTC.

The chain is built from TRBV28 and TRBJ2-1; TRBD2 aligns across 9 bases. The junction had 3 bases not matched to a gene; V was cut back by 3 bases and J by 6 bases. Germline-derived CDR1 and CDR2 are MDHEN and SYDVKM. CDR3 length: 14 amino acids. The CDR3 DNA reads as TGTGCCAGCAGTTTGGCGGGAGGGTCCAATGAGCAGTTCTTC. Translation: CASSLAGGSNEQFF. Variable domain in full (rest from reference TRBV28 and TRBJ2-1): DVKVTQSSRYLVKRTGEKVFLECVQDMDHENMFWYRQDPGLGLRLIYFSYDVKMKEKGDIPEGYSVSREKKERFSLILESASTNQTSMYLCASSLAGGSNEQFFGPGTRLTVL.

V usage is TRBV27 and J usage is TRBJ2-5, with 9 bases matching TRBD2. J lost 2 bases, V lost 0 bases, and 10 bases had no gene match. This CDR3 is built from 18 residues. Germline CDR1 and CDR2: MNHEY and SMNVEV (reference sequence). CDR3 sequence reads: CASSLSPGRTSVQETQYF. The DNA for the CDR3 is TGTGCCAGCAGTTTATCTCCCGGCCGGACTAGCGTGCAAGAGACCCAGTACTTC.

This chain uses TRBV7-9 with TRBJ2-7; weak D call: TRBD2 (7 bases). This CDR3 contains 15 residues. V was pared by 1 base and J by 0 bases, with 10 bases between. CDR1 is SEHNR, CDR2 FQNEAQ, per germline (reference sequence). CDR3 in DNA: TGTGCCAGCAGCTTAGAGGCGGGGGCCTCCTACGAGCAGTACTTC. It specifies CASSLEAGASYEQYF.

The chain has TRBV20-1 and TRBJ2-2; D is unresolved. Germline V lookup: CDR1 DFQATT, CDR2 SNEGSKA (reference sequence). V was shortened by 3 bases and J by 6 bases, with 5 bases between the two germline ends. The CDR3 covers 11 residues. CDR3 sequence: CSASLAGELFF. Here the CDR3 DNA reads TGCAGTGCTAGCCTTGCCGGGGAGCTGTTTTTT.

V usage is TRBV27 and J usage is TRBJ1-1, with 8 bases that match TRBD1. CDR3 size: 17 residues. Germline lookup yields CDR1 MNHEY and CDR2 SMNVEV (reference sequence). Trimming at V came to 6 bases and at J to 1 base, leaving 13 bases not matched to a gene. The CDR3 DNA sequence: TGTGCCAGCAGGAGGACAGGGACTATTACCTGGAACACTGAAGCTTTCTTT. Translating gives CASRRTGTITWNTEAFF.

This chain uses TRBV7-9 with TRBJ2-5, with TRBD1 identical over 8 bases. The length of the CDR3 is 15 residues. The junction had 6 bases not matched to a gene; V was cut back by 5 bases and J by 1 base. Germline CDR1 reads SEHNR; CDR2 reads FQNEAQ (reference sequence). This CDR3 reads CASSLTGGPQETQYF. For the CDR3, the DNA is TGTGCCAGCAGCCTAACAGGGGGGCCCCAAGAGACCCAGTACTTC.

DNA of the CDR3: TGTGCCACTGGGGACAGGGCTAGGGAAAAACTGTTTTTT. Its protein is CATGDRAREKLFF. V is TRBV6-6 and J is TRBJ1-4, with 9 bases that match TRBD1. CDR1 and CDR2 (germline): MNHNY, SVGAGI (reference sequence). The junction had 8 bases not matched to a gene; V was cut back by 10 bases and J by 8 bases. This CDR3 contains 13 residues.

The rearrangement links TRBV6-1 to TRBJ1-6; D is ambiguous. The germline V gene encodes CDR1 MNHNS and CDR2 SASEGT. The CDR3 extends over 17 amino acids. V was shortened by 1 base and J by 8 bases, with 18 bases between the two germline ends. The CDR3 DNA follows: TGTGCCAGCAGTGAAGATGTCAGCGCTCTTAGGTATTCACCCCTCCACTTT. Translation gives CASSEDVSALRYSPLHF.

The rearrangement links TRBV14 to TRBJ2-7; TRBD2 matches 7 bases. CDR3 size: 14 residues. After removal of 4 bases from V and 2 bases from J, the junction contained 5 bases not matched to a gene. Looked up from germline, CDR1 is SGHDN and CDR2 is FVKESK. The CDR3 spells CASSLSGIAYEQYF. The CDR3 DNA sequence: TGTGCCAGCAGCCTCAGCGGGATTGCCTACGAGCAGTACTTC.

This clone was counted once. The J gene is TRBJ1-6, the V gene TRBV7-9, with D unclear. The ends were cut back, 6 bases at V and 0 bases at J, with 9 bases in the middle. The CDR3 consists of 15 residues. Per the germline V gene, CDR1 is SEHNR and CDR2 is FQNEAQ (reference sequence). CDR3 DNA sequence: TGTGCCAGCAGAGCAACAGACTCCTATAATTCACCCCTCCACTTT. It translates to CASRATDSYNSPLHF.

As for this clone: One end of the junction fails to match germline, which may point to a read error. This chain links TRBV28 with TRBJ1-1; the D is unclear. The CDR3 runs 11 residues. Germline values: CDR1 MDHEN, CDR2 SYDVKM. CDR3 sequence reads: CASSLARDQRF. In nucleotides, the CDR3 is TGTGCCAGCAGTTTAGCGCGTGATCAAAGATTT. The full variable domain, completed using reference TRBV28 and TRBJ1-1, is DVKVTQSSRYLVKRTGEKVFLECVQDMDHENMFWYRQDPGLGLRLIYFSYDVKMKEKGDIPEGYSVSREKKERFSLILESASTNQTSMYLCASSLARDQRFGQGTRLTVV.

The chain employs TRBV6-2 or TRBV6-3 and TRBJ2-5; maybe TRBD1 (7 bases). V was cut by 2 bases and J by 1 base, with 14 bases left in between. This CDR3 region has 16 residues. CDR1 and CDR2 (germline): MNHEY, SVGEGT. CDR3 sequence (DNA): TGTGCCAGCAGTTACCGGGGGACAGCTTTCCAAGAGACCCAGTACTTC. Amino acid sequence: CASSYRGTAFQETQYF.

The rearrangement links TRBV7-6 to TRBJ1-1; tentative D call: TRBD1 (6 bases). The CDR3 has 15 residues. V was shortened by 2 bases and J by 0 bases, with 10 bases between the two germline ends. Germline values: CDR1 SGHVS, CDR2 FNYEAQ. The CDR3 nucleotides are TGTGCCAGCAGCTTAACAGGGAACTTGAACACTGAAGCTTTCTTT. It translates to CASSLTGNLNTEAFF.

V gene TRBV29-1 combines with J gene TRBJ2-7; TRBD2 matches at 8 bases. Germline loops: CDR1 SQVTM, CDR2 ANQGSEA. V dropped 5 bases and J dropped 3; count of bases not matched to a gene: 6. This CDR3 is built from 13 residues. The CDR3 coding sequence is TGCAGCGTTAGCGGGAGAGGGAACTACGAGCAGTACTTC. It specifies CSVSGRGNYEQYF.

In its sample, this clone was seen a few times. V usage is TRBV13 and J usage is TRBJ2-7, with TRBD1 matching 12 bases. Germline CDR1 reads PRHDT; CDR2 reads FYEKMQ (reference sequence). CDR3 length: 15 amino acids. The trim removed 5 bases at V and 6 bases at J, leaving 8 bases unmatched. The CDR3 region has the DNA TGTGCCAGCAGCATCCCGGGACAGGGGGCCCCCGAGCAGTACTTC. This gives the protein CASSIPGQGAPEQYF.

The CDR3 region has the DNA TGTGCCATCAGTGAGTCGGGTCGAGGCAGCTACAATGAGCAGTTCTTC. Its protein is CAISESGRGSYNEQFF. The chain carries TRBV10-3 and TRBJ2-1, with D unclear. Trimming removed 0 bases from V and 3 bases from J, with 12 bases in between. Germline V gene sequence: CDR1 ENHRY, CDR2 SYGVKD. This CDR3 is 16 amino acids long.

The rearrangement links TRBV6-5 to TRBJ1-1; maybe TRBD1 (6 bases). There are 13 residues in the CDR3. Trimming pared 11 bases from V and 4 bases from J, leaving 17 bases between. Germline V gene data show CDR1 as MNHEY and CDR2 as SVGAGI. CDR3 nucleotide sequence: TGTGCCTGCAACAGGGTCTATACCACTGAAGCTTTCTTT. This codes for CACNRVYTTEAFF.

The chain couples TRBV13 to TRBJ1-2; perhaps TRBD1 as D (5 bases). The germline gives CDR1 PRHDT, CDR2 FYEKMQ (reference sequence). Trimming took off 8 bases at V and 8 bases at J, with 24 bases between the two ends. This CDR3 has 15 amino acids. CDR3 nucleotide sequence: TGTGCCAGCTCCATTTCGGGGGGAGCCCTTTTAGGCTACACCTTC. It codes for CASSISGGALLGYTF.

The chain has TRBV7-2 and TRBJ2-1; 7 positions agree with TRBD2. This CDR3 has 18 residues. Trimming took 5 bases from V and 0 from J; bases not matched to a gene: 13. Per the germline V gene, CDR1 is SGHTA and CDR2 is FQGNSA. In DNA form, the CDR3 reads TGTGCCAGCAGCATTAAACCCCTGGGAGGGGCCTCCTACAATGAGCAGTTCTTC. Its protein product is CASSIKPLGGASYNEQFF.

This rearrangement joins TRBV4-1 to TRBJ1-2; D may be TRBD1 (5 bases). The CDR3 is 12 residues long. V gave up 1 base and J gave up 5 bases, with 5 bases separating them. Per germline, CDR1 MGHRA and CDR2 YSYEKL. The DNA for the CDR3 is TGCGCCAGCAGCCAAGGACAGTATGGCTACACCTTC. This codes for CASSQGQYGYTF.

This clone appeared once. The CDR3 DNA is TGTGCCAGCAGCTTGACAGGGGGAGACACTGAAGCTTTCTTT. Protein sequence: CASSLTGGDTEAFF. The genes are TRBV11-2 and TRBJ1-1, with 9 bases matching TRBD1. Germline assignment: CDR1 SGHAT and CDR2 FQNNGV. CDR3 length: 14 amino acids. Trimming took 3 bases from V and 3 from J; bases not matched to a gene: 2.

The rearrangement joins TRBV10-3 to TRBJ2-5; possibly TRBD1 for D (5 bases). This CDR3 spans 14 amino acids. In germline, CDR1 is ENHRY, CDR2 SYGVKD. Trimming left V 3 bases short and J 5 bases short, with 13 bases between. CDR3 loop: CAISDRAPGETQYF. CDR3 in DNA: TGTGCCATCAGTGACAGGGCCCCAGGGGAGACCCAGTACTTC.

The chain joins TRBV10-3 to TRBJ2-1, with TRBD1 as a possible D gene (6 bases). This CDR3 comprises 17 residues. CDR1 and CDR2 (germline): ENHRY, SYGVKD. Trimming removed 0 bases at V and 4 bases at J, with 16 bases between. The CDR3 DNA reads as TGTGCCATCAGTGAGTCGATGGGGGCCATTCCATACAATGAGCAGTTCTTC. It yields the protein CAISESMGAIPYNEQFF.

The V gene is TRBV5-1, the J gene TRBJ1-4; weak D call: TRBD1 (5 bases). There are 14 residues in the CDR3. Germline loops: CDR1 SGHRS, CDR2 YFSETQ. V was clipped by 4 bases and J by 3 bases, with 10 bases between them. The chain's CDR3 is CASSQGASNEKLFF. The DNA of the CDR3 is TGCGCCAGCAGCCAAGGGGCCTCTAATGAAAAACTGTTTTTT. Complete variable domain (other parts from reference TRBV5-1 and TRBJ1-4): KAGVTQTPRYLIKTRGQQVTLSCSPISGHRSVSWYQQTPGQGLQFLFEYFSETQRNKGNFPGRFSGRQFSNSRSEMNVSTLELGDSALYLCASSQGASNEKLFFGSGTQLSVL.